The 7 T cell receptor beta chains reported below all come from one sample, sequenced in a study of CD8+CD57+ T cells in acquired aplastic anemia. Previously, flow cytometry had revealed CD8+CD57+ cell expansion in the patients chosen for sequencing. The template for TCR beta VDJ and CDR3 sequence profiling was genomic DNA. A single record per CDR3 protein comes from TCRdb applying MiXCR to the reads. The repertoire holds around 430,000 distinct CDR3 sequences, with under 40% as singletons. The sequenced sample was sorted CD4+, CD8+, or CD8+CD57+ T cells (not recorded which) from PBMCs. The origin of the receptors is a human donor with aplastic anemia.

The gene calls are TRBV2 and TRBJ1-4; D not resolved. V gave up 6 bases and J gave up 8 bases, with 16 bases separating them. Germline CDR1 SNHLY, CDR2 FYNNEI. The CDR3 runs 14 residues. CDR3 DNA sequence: TGTGCCAGCAGGACCCGGGTGGGCAGCGAAAAACTGTTTTTT. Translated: CASRTRVGSEKLFF.

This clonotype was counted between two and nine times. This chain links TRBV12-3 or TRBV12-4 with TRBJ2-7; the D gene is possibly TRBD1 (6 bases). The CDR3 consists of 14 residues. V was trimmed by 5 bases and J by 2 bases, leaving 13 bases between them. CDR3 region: CASSVWTDTYEQYF. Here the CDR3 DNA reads TGTGCCAGCAGTGTCTGGACAGATACCTACGAGCAGTACTTC.

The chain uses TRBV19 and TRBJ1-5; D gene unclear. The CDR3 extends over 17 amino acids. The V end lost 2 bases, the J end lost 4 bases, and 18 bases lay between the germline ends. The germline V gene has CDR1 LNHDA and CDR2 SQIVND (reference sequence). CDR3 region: CASSINSGRRNNQPQHF. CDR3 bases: TGTGCCAGTAGTATAAATAGCGGCCGGCGAAATAATCAGCCCCAGCATTTT. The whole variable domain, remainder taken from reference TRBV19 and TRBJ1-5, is DGGITQSPKYLFRKEGQNVTLSCEQNLNHDAMYWYRQDPGQGLRLIYYSQIVNDFQKGDIAEGYSVSREKKESFPLTVTSAQKNPTAFYLCASSINSGRRNNQPQHFGDGTRLSIL.

The CDR3 protein is CSAKGTSGRTDTQYF. CDR3 coding DNA: TGCAGTGCCAAAGGGACTAGCGGACGCACAGATACGCAGTATTTT. The chain employs TRBV20-1 and TRBJ2-3, with 11 bases matching TRBD2. This CDR3 is built from 15 residues. V shed 6 bases and J 1 base; nucleotides not matched to a gene: 6. The germline V gene encodes CDR1 DFQATT and CDR2 SNEGSKA (reference sequence).

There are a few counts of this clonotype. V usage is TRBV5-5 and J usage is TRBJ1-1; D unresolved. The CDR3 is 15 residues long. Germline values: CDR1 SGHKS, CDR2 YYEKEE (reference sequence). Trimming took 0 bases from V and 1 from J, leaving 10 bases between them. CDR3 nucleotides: TGTGCCAGCAGCTTGGCTCGTCAGCAGAACACTGAAGCTTTCTTT. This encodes CASSLARQQNTEAFF.

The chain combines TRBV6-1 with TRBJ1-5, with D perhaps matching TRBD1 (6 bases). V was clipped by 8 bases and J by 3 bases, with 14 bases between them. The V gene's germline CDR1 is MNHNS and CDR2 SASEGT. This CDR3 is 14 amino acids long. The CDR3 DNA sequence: TGTGCCAGCCGGGGGGACACCGACAATCAGCCCCAGCATTTT. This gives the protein CASRGDTDNQPQHF.

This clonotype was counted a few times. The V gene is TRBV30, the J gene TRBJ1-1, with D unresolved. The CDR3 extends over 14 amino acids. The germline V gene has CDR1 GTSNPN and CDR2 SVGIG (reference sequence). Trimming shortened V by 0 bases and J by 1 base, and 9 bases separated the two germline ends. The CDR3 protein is CAWSVLRRNTEAFF. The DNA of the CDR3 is TGTGCCTGGAGTGTATTGCGCAGGAACACTGAAGCTTTCTTT.